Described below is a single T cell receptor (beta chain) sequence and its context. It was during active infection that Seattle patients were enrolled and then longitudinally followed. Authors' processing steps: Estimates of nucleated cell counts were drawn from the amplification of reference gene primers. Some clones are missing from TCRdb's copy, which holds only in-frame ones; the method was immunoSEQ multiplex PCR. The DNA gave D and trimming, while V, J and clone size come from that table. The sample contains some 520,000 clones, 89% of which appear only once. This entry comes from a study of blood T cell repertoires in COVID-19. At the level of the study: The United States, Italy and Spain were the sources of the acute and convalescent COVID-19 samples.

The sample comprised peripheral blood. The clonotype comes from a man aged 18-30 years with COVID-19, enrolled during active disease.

CDR3 coding DNA: TGTGCCAGCAGTGATCCTAGCGGGTTTGCCCCAGATACGCAGTATTTT. The encoded protein is CASSDPSGFAPDTQYF. The chain combines TRBV6-2 or TRBV6-3 with TRBJ2-3; 8 bases are a match to TRBD2. This CDR3 has 16 amino acids. Germline loops: CDR1 MNHEY, CDR2 SVGEGT. With V trimmed by 5 bases and J by 4 bases, 11 bases remained unmatched.